The text below deals with one TCR beta chain. As yet, its antigen is unknown. This table comes from immunoSEQ multiplex PCR, and its TCRdb copy is limited to in-frame clones, with some not included. The sample holds roughly 4,200 clones, roughly 60% seen once. The data derive from a study of coeliac disease. On the study more broadly: Disease groups: newly diagnosed active, refractory type I, gluten-free-diet controlled.

Whole-study findings and limits: Largely private TRB repertoires meant most sequences were sample-unique. Control samples showed higher TRB and TRG clonality than intraepithelial and lamina propria samples in active celiac disease.

This CDR3 comprises 20 residues. Germline V gives CDR1 SGHAT, CDR2 FQNNGV. J was trimmed by 2 bases and V by 0 bases; bases with no gene match: 16. The specimen was intraepithelial lymphocytes from the gut. J is TRBJ2-1 and V is TRBV11-2; 7 nucleotides align to TRBD1. This TCR came from a man in his 70s with active celiac disease. Written as DNA, the CDR3 is TGTGCCAGCAGCTTAGACCCGAAATTTGAACAGGGGATAGCCTACAATGAGCAGTTCTTC. It codes for CASSLDPKFEQGIAYNEQFF.